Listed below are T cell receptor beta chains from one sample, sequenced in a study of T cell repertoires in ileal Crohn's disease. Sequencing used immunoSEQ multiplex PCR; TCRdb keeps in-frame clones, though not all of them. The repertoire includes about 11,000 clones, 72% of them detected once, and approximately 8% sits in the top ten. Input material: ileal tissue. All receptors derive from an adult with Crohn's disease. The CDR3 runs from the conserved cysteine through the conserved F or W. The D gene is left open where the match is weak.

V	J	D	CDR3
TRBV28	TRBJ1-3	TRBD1	CASSPRTGVHSGNTIYF
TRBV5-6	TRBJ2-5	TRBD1	CASSLTRDSEIQYF
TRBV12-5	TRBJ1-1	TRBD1	CASGLYLGQGNTEAFF
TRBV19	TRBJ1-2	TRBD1	CASSIRTGVYGYTF
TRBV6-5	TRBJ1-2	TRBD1	CASSPLFRGRCGYTF
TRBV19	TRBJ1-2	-	CASRGAGELYGYTF
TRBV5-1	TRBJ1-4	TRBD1	CASSSTQGPNEKLFF
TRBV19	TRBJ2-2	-	CASTLTGYTGELFF
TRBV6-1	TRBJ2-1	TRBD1	CASSVDRAPRFF
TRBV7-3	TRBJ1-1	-	CASSLAGNTEAFF
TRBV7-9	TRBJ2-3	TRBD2	CASSLTWTSGPSTDTQYF
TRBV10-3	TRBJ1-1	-	CAISPAAAEAFF
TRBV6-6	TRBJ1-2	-	CASSPDLPTGDYGYTF
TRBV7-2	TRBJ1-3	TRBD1	CASSLGGTVGNTIYF
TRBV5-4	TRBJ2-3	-	CASSLGGQQAQYF
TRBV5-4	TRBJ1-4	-	CASSLDGRGSEKLFF